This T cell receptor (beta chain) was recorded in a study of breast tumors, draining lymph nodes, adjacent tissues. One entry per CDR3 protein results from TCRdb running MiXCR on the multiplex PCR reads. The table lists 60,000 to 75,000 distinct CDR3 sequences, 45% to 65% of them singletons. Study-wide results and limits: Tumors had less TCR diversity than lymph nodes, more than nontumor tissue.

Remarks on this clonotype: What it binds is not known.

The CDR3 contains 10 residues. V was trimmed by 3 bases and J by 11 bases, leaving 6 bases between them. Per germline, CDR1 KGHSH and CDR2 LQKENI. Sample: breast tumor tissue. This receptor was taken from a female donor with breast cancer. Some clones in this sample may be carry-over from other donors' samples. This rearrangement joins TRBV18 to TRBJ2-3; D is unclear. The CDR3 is CASSPNEQYF. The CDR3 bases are TGTGCCAGCTCACCCAATGAGCAGTATTTT.